This T cell receptor beta chain was obtained from a study of blood T cell repertoires in COVID-19. Whole-study context: COVID-19 samples from acute and convalescent phases originated in the United States, Italy and Spain. PBMCs, B-cell-depleted T cells, or T cells were the source of the cDNA or gDNA that made up the material.

Germline assignment: CDR1 SGHTA and CDR2 FQGTGA. Trimming left V 5 bases short and J 1 base short, with 8 bases between. The CDR3 length is 13 residues. Profiling relied on immunoSEQ multiplex PCR, and the TCRdb table lists in-frame clones only, not all of them. Of tens of thousands of clones listed, just under 80% were seen once; the top ten hold 25%. Material for sequencing was peripheral blood. This sequence was found in a human donor in a cohort sampled during active COVID-19. The J gene is TRBJ1-1, the V gene TRBV7-3; no clear D gene. CDR3 sequence reads: CASSRDTNTEAFF. The CDR3 DNA sequence: TGTGCCAGCAGCCGAGATACGAACACTGAAGCTTTCTTT.